This TCR beta chain originates from a study of OX40 agonist ivuxolimab in advanced cancers. In the study overall: Age averaged roughly 60 years (range roughly 23 to 90), and 82.7% were male.

The CDR3 spans 16 residues. The V segment lost 0 bases and the J segment 4 bases; nucleotides outside the gene matches: 7. CDR1 is SGDLS, CDR2 YYNGEE, per germline. With regard to this clone: What it binds is not known.

Generated by immunoSEQ multiplex PCR, the TCRdb table keeps only in-frame clones and is missing some. The sample lists about 7,700 clones; approximately 85% were seen once. Study-wide points: Low normalized T-cell clonal expansion also characterized some of the nonresponders. It was not determined which antigens were specifically recognized by the peripheral T cells that had undergone clonal expansion.

V usage is TRBV9 and J usage is TRBJ2-3; 8 positions agree with TRBD2. The receptor was derived from an adult with an advanced solid tumor such as melanoma, head and neck, liver or kidney cancer. This specimen consisted of CD4+ or CD8+ T cells sorted from blood, obtained in a trial of the OX40 agonist ivuxolimab. As DNA, the CDR3 is TGTGCCAGCAGCGTAGGGTCCGGACTAGCAGCAGATACGCAGTATTTT. This codes for CASSVGSGLAADTQYF. Combining the CDR3 with reference TRBV9 and TRBJ2-3 gives the whole variable domain DSGVTQTPKHLITATGQRVTLRCSPRSGDLSVYWYQQSLDQGLQFLIQYYNGEERAKGNILERFSAQQFPDLHSELNLSSLELGDSALYFCASSVGSGLAADTQYFGPGTRLTVL.